This entry lists 28 T cell receptor beta chains sequenced from one sample in a study of Ad26.COV2.S vaccination and SARS-CoV-2 variants. Specified treatment: about 20 received Ad26.COV2.S at low or high dose, single or two shots; several received placebo; per-sample allocation not given. The investigators took samples on day 63 after the first vaccine or placebo injection. Assay: immunoSEQ multiplex PCR; the TCRdb copy retains only in-frame clones and omits some. The repertoire holds about 350,000 clones, more than 75% seen once, with less than 4% in the top ten. Sequencing was performed on peripheral blood, taken in a trial of Ad26.COV2.S vaccine versus placebo. The receptors were gathered from a person aged 18 to 65 who received the Ad26.COV2.S COVID-19 vaccine or a placebo.

The chain recombines TRBV7-6 with TRBJ2-1, with 7 bases aligning to TRBD2. Trimming at V came to 1 base and at J to 8 bases, leaving 8 bases not matched to a gene. The CDR3 contains 15 residues. Germline CDR1 SGHVS, CDR2 FNYEAQ. This CDR3 is CASSLGGGTGDEQFF. CDR3 sequence (DNA): TGTGCCAGCAGCTTAGGGGGGGGTACAGGCGATGAGCAGTTCTTC.

The J gene is TRBJ2-5, the V gene TRBV3-1 (or the pseudogene TRBV3-2); 11 positions agree with TRBD2. J gave up 7 bases and V 1 base, and 8 bases lay outside the gene matches. CDR3 length: 16 residues. The germline CDR1 and CDR2 sequences are LGHDT and YNNKEL (reference sequence). In nucleotides, the CDR3 is TGTGCCAGCAGCCAAGGTCCCTCCGGGACTAGCGGGACCCAGTACTTC. As protein: CASSQGPSGTSGTQYF.

The genes are TRBV12-5 and TRBJ1-5, with a possible D match to TRBD1 (6 bases). The germline CDR1 and CDR2 sequences are LGHNT and FRNRAP. V shed 6 bases and J shed 5 bases, with 17 bases lying between them. CDR3 length equals 15 residues. CDR3 sequence reads: CASGLFRDKHQPQHF. DNA for the CDR3: TGTGCTAGTGGGCTATTCCGGGACAAACATCAGCCCCAGCATTTT.

The chain employs TRBV20-1 and TRBJ2-7; D ambiguous. V was shortened by 3 bases and J by 5 bases, with 17 bases between the two germline ends. The CDR3 has 14 amino acids. Germline V CDR1 and CDR2: DFQATT, SNEGSKA (reference sequence). The CDR3 coding sequence is TGCAGTGCTAGTGATACCCCTCAGTACCACGAGCAGTACTTC. It encodes CSASDTPQYHEQYF.

This sequence joins TRBV10-2 and TRBJ2-7, with D maybe TRBD2 (5 bases). From germline, CDR1 is WSHSY and CDR2 SAAADI. Trimming cost V 2 bases and J 2 bases, with 7 bases left between them. The CDR3 spans 13 residues. Here the CDR3 DNA reads TGCGCCAGCAGTGAGCCGGGGACCTACGAGCAGTACTTC. It encodes CASSEPGTYEQYF.

This clone was observed many times. J is TRBJ2-1 and V is TRBV9; 8 bases map to TRBD2. V was pared by 4 bases and J by 3 bases, with 9 bases of the junction left unmatched. Germline values: CDR1 SGDLS, CDR2 YYNGEE. This CDR3 has 16 amino acids. In nucleotides, the CDR3 is TGTGCCAGCAGCCCGGGCGGAGCGGGAGACTACAATGAGCAGTTCTTC. It encodes CASSPGGAGDYNEQFF.

The chain links TRBV28 to TRBJ1-5, with D unresolved. Trimming removed 2 bases from V and 7 bases from J, with 6 bases in between. This CDR3 is 12 amino acids long. Per germline, CDR1 MDHEN and CDR2 SYDVKM. The CDR3 region has the DNA TGTGCCAGCAGTTTAGGCCGGCAGCCCCAGCATTTT. Its protein is CASSLGRQPQHF.

This sequence joins TRBV4-1 and TRBJ2-7; 7 bases fit TRBD1. The junction had 6 bases not matched to a gene; V was cut back by 2 bases and J by 2 bases. CDR1 is MGHRA and CDR2 is YSYEKL in the germline V gene. There are 15 residues in the CDR3. CDR3 in amino acids: CASSQLEGTAYEQYF. CDR3 sequence (DNA): TGCGCCAGCAGCCAACTTGAGGGGACAGCCTACGAGCAGTACTTC.

The rearrangement joins TRBV5-4 to TRBJ2-3; D may be TRBD2 (6 bases). The CDR3 totals 16 residues. V dropped 2 bases and J dropped 3 bases, with 16 bases sitting between them. CDR1 SGHNT and CDR2 YYREEE come from the germline V gene (reference sequence). CDR3 bases: TGTGCCAGCAGCTTCTACTTAGGAGGGGTGACAGATACGCAGTATTTT. This encodes CASSFYLGGVTDTQYF.

The chain employs TRBV19 and TRBJ2-7; the D call may be TRBD1 or TRBD2 (5 bases each). Per the germline V gene, CDR1 is LNHDA and CDR2 is SQIVND (reference sequence). V lost 6 bases, J lost 2 bases, and 17 bases lay in between. The CDR3 sequence is 15 residues long. The CDR3 is CASSITRQRPYEQYF. The CDR3 coding sequence is TGTGCCAGTAGCATAACTAGACAGAGACCCTACGAGCAGTACTTC.

V and J are TRBV5-4 and TRBJ2-1; D remains unclear. This CDR3 has 15 amino acids. CDR1 SGHNT and CDR2 YYREEE come from the germline V gene (reference sequence). Between the trimmed V and J ends, which lost 0 bases and 0 bases, there was a span of 7 bases. The CDR3: CASSLAISSYNEQFF. CDR3 in DNA: TGTGCCAGCAGCTTGGCGATCAGCTCCTACAATGAGCAGTTCTTC.

This clone showed up just a few times. The CDR3 protein is CASSLDSRGYTEAFF. The CDR3 coding sequence is TGTGCCAGCAGCTTAGATAGTAGGGGATACACTGAAGCTTTCTTT. This rearrangement joins TRBV11-2 to TRBJ1-1; a weak D match, TRBD1 (5 bases). Germline V gives CDR1 SGHAT, CDR2 FQNNGV. The CDR3 spans 15 residues. V gave up 0 bases and J gave up 3 bases, with 11 bases separating them.

The rearrangement uses TRBV7-2 and TRBJ1-2; D is ambiguous. Per germline, CDR1 SGHTA and CDR2 FQGNSA. Trimming pared 5 bases from V and 4 bases from J, leaving 14 bases between. This CDR3 has 14 amino acids. The CDR3 DNA sequence: TGTGCCAGCAGCCCCTATAGGACTGGCTATGGCTACACCTTC. Protein sequence: CASSPYRTGYGYTF.

The rearrangement links TRBV13 to TRBJ1-1; D remains ambiguous. Germline V gene lookup returns CDR1 PRHDT and CDR2 FYEKMQ (reference sequence). The ends were cut back, 4 bases at V and 1 base at J, with 13 bases in the middle. The CDR3 extends over 15 amino acids. CDR3 loop: CASSSTEATNTEAFF. The CDR3 DNA is TGTGCCAGCAGCTCGACGGAAGCGACGAACACTGAAGCTTTCTTT.

The chain uses TRBV10-2 and TRBJ1-2; D is undetermined. The CDR3 length is 14 residues. The V gene lost 3 bases and the J gene lost 5 bases, with 13 bases spanning the gap. CDR1 and CDR2 (germline): WSHSY, SAAADI. CDR3 coding DNA: TGCGCCAGCAGTGACGAGTTATGGGGTTATGGCTACACCTTC. Translated: CASSDELWGYGYTF.

The chain has TRBV20-1 and TRBJ1-2, with a tentative D call TRBD1 (5 bases). V was clipped by 3 bases and J by 7 bases, with 12 bases between them. Germline CDR1 reads DFQATT; CDR2 reads SNEGSKA (reference sequence). This CDR3 is built from 12 residues. CDR3 nucleotides: TGCAGTGCTAGTGGGGGGGGAGTTGGCTACACCTTC. It specifies CSASGGGVGYTF.

This clone showed up just once. This chain uses TRBV2 with TRBJ1-1; no clear D. Germline V gives CDR1 SNHLY, CDR2 FYNNEI. V lost 4 bases to trimming and J lost 13 bases, with 13 bases between them. There are 11 residues in the CDR3. The DNA for the CDR3 is TGTGCCAGCAGTGCGGACTCGACGGATTTCTTT. It yields the protein CASSADSTDFF.

The chain joins TRBV4-1 to TRBJ2-1; perhaps TRBD2 as D (6 bases). This CDR3 spans 16 amino acids. Germline V gene data show CDR1 as MGHRA and CDR2 as YSYEKL. The ends were cut back, 3 bases at V and 0 bases at J, with 12 bases in the middle. For the CDR3, the DNA is TGCGCCAGCAGCCACCTGAGCGGGCGCTCCTACAATGAGCAGTTCTTC. Translation: CASSHLSGRSYNEQFF.

This clone came up a few times. Other DNA variants within this sample encode the same CDR3. V is TRBV9 and J is TRBJ1-5; TRBD1 matches at 7 bases. Trimming cost V 0 bases and J 6 bases; bases outside gene matches: 3. The CDR3 totals 14 residues. Germline assignment: CDR1 SGDLS and CDR2 YYNGEE. The CDR3 coding sequence is TGTGCCAGCAGCGTAGGACAGGGAGGTCAGCCCCAGCATTTT. It translates to CASSVGQGGQPQHF. Supplemented by reference TRBV9 and TRBJ1-5, the full variable domain reads DSGVTQTPKHLITATGQRVTLRCSPRSGDLSVYWYQQSLDQGLQFLIQYYNGEERAKGNILERFSAQQFPDLHSELNLSSLELGDSALYFCASSVGQGGQPQHFGDGTRLSIL.

This clone was counted only a few times. This chain links TRBV6-5 with TRBJ1-5; D possibly corresponds to TRBD1 (5 bases). Germline V gene lookup returns CDR1 MNHEY and CDR2 SVGAGI. V lost 6 bases and J 2 bases, leaving 14 bases between the germline ends. The CDR3 runs to 15 residues. CDR3 DNA: TGTGCCAGCAGCCCAATAGACAGCCGCAATCAGCCCCAGCATTTT. Translation: CASSPIDSRNQPQHF.

As concerns this clone: This CDR3 is also generated by other DNA sequences in the sample. V is TRBV18 and J is TRBJ2-3; unclear D gene. Between the trimmed V and J ends, which lost 3 bases and 2 bases, there was a span of 3 bases. Germline V gene data show CDR1 as KGHSH and CDR2 as LQKENI. The CDR3 is made up of 12 amino acids. This CDR3 is CASSPDTDTQYF. The CDR3 DNA follows: TGTGCCAGCTCACCCGACACAGATACGCAGTATTTT.

The V and J genes are TRBV7-2 and TRBJ1-5, with 8 bases fitting TRBD1. V was clipped by 6 bases and J by 6 bases; unmatched bases: 7. Germline CDR1 reads SGHTA; CDR2 reads FQGNSA. This CDR3 is 14 amino acids long. CDR3 amino acids: CASSQGQGPQPQHF. The CDR3 DNA reads TGTGCCAGCAGTCAAGGACAGGGACCTCAGCCCCAGCATTTT.

V is TRBV6-2 or TRBV6-3 and J is TRBJ1-2; D is perhaps TRBD1 (6 bases). V was clipped by 2 bases and J by 4 bases, with 11 bases between them. From germline, CDR1 is MNHEY and CDR2 SVGEGT. The CDR3 length is 14 residues. The CDR3 loop is CASSYGGLGYGYTF. DNA of the CDR3: TGTGCCAGCAGTTACGGGGGGCTTGGCTATGGCTACACCTTC.

V and J are TRBV20-1 and TRBJ1-5, with 8 bases that match TRBD1. Germline trimming cut 3 bases from V and 1 base from J; bases unmatched to any gene: 5. This CDR3 comprises 15 residues. Germline V gene sequence: CDR1 DFQATT, CDR2 SNEGSKA (reference sequence). The CDR3 sequence is CSASPDRGSNQPQHF. The DNA for the CDR3 is TGCAGTGCTAGTCCAGACAGGGGCAGCAATCAGCCCCAGCATTTT.

This chain connects TRBV27 to TRBJ2-3; D unresolved. The CDR3 loop spans 15 amino acids. The V end was cut by 4 bases, the J end by 0 bases, with 11 bases between. Germline lookup yields CDR1 MNHEY and CDR2 SMNVEV (reference sequence). The CDR3 here is CASSWTVESTDTQYF. The CDR3 region has the DNA TGTGCCAGCAGTTGGACCGTAGAGAGCACAGATACGCAGTATTTT.

This chain links TRBV4-1 with TRBJ1-2, with a weak D call TRBD1 (5 bases). Trimming stripped 8 bases from V and 6 bases from J, with 16 bases between. The CDR3 is 13 residues long. Germline CDR1 MGHRA, CDR2 YSYEKL. The CDR3 region is CASGWTMGNGYTF. The CDR3 nucleotides read TGCGCCAGCGGGTGGACAATGGGGAATGGCTACACCTTC.

The chain couples TRBV5-8 to TRBJ2-7; possible D gene TRBD1, 9 bases. V lost 2 bases to trimming and J lost 5 bases, with 20 bases between them. The CDR3 covers 16 residues. Germline V CDR1 and CDR2: SGHTS, YDEGEE. The CDR3 DNA reads TGTGCCAGCAGCTTACGGGGGGGGACAGGGTCCCACGAGCAGTACTTC. Protein product: CASSLRGGTGSHEQYF. The complete variable domain, with remaining parts taken from reference TRBV5-8 and TRBJ2-7, reads EAGVTQSPTHLIKTRGQQATLRCSPISGHTSVYWYQQALGLGLQFLLWYDEGEERNRGNFPPRFSGRQFPNYSSELNVNALELEDSALYLCASSLRGGTGSHEQYFGPGTRLTVT.

The V call is TRBV5-4, the J call TRBJ2-6, with D perhaps matching TRBD1 (5 bases). Germline V lookup: CDR1 SGHNT, CDR2 YYREEE (reference sequence). V was cut by 6 bases and J by 0 bases, with 19 bases left in between. The CDR3 runs to 18 residues. CDR3 nucleotides: TGTGCCAGCATCCCGCGACCCCAGGGCTCCTCTGGGGCCAACGTCCTGACTTTC. Its protein is CASIPRPQGSSGANVLTF.